The rows below give T cell receptor beta chains drawn from one sample of a study of metastatic and nonmetastatic thyroid tumors. TCRdb re-processed the PCR reads through MiXCR. Among around 13,000 clones, about 22% were seen once, and the ten largest hold 8%. Sequencing was carried out using blood. The receptors derive from a female donor with papillary thyroid cancer or a benign thyroid nodule (not recorded which). Some clones in this sample may be carry-over from other donors' samples. CDR3s include the opening cysteine and the closing phenylalanine or tryptophan. Fields, in order: V gene, J gene, clone size, D gene, CDR3 protein, CDR3 DNA. D genes are given only for firm matches. A clone size is listed for some rows: how often the clone was seen (once, few, many), or a class if it is expanded.

V: TRBV6-2/TRBV6-3; J: TRBJ2-7; size: few; D: TRBD2; CDR3: CASSLQTSGSNEQYF; DNA: TGTGCCAGCAGTTTGCAGACTAGCGGGAGTAACGAGCAGTACTTC
V: TRBV9; J: TRBJ2-3; size: -; D: -; CDR3: CASRLRDSSTDTQYF; DNA: TGTGCCAGCAGGTTACGGGACTCCAGCACAGATACGCAGTATTTT
V: TRBV5-6; J: TRBJ1-2; size: -; D: TRBD1; CDR3: CASSPRTGDGYTF; DNA: TGTGCCAGCAGCCCACGGACAGGGGATGGCTACACCTTC
V: TRBV11-2; J: TRBJ2-7; size: -; D: TRBD1; CDR3: CASSRRQGAFALEQYF; DNA: TGTGCCAGCAGCCGAAGACAGGGGGCTTTTGCCCTCGAGCAGTACTTC
V: TRBV6-4; J: TRBJ2-1; size: few; D: TRBD2; CDR3: CASSPETSGRGNEQFF; DNA: TGTGCCAGCAGTCCCGAAACTAGCGGGCGGGGCAATGAGCAGTTCTTC
V: TRBV27; J: TRBJ2-1; size: medium-sized; D: TRBD1; CDR3: CASAEYPGTGSTNEQFF; DNA: TGTGCCAGTGCAGAATACCCCGGGACAGGGTCAACCAATGAGCAGTTCTTC
V: TRBV20-1; J: TRBJ2-7; size: medium-sized; D: -; CDR3: CSARIDYEQYF; DNA: TGCAGTGCTAGAATCGACTACGAGCAGTACTTC
V: TRBV4-1; J: TRBJ1-1; size: many; D: TRBD1; CDR3: CASSREPGQAKNTEAFF; DNA: TGCGCCAGCAGCCGAGAGCCGGGACAGGCTAAAAACACTGAAGCTTTCTTT
V: TRBV7-8; J: TRBJ1-1; size: many; D: -; CDR3: CASSLIMNTEAFF; DNA: TGTGCCAGCAGCCTAATAATGAACACTGAAGCTTTCTTT
V: TRBV28; J: TRBJ2-3; size: -; D: TRBD2; CDR3: CASSLGRGGLAVSTDTQYF; DNA: TGTGCCAGCAGTTTAGGACGGGGGGGGCTAGCGGTTAGCACAGATACGCAGTATTTT
V: TRBV7-2; J: TRBJ2-2; size: -; D: -; CDR3: CASSLVSGVAGELFF; DNA: TGTGCCAGCAGCTTAGTCTCCGGGGTTGCCGGGGAGCTGTTTTTT
V: TRBV28; J: TRBJ1-4; size: few; D: -; CDR3: CASTRMDMWAPDEKLFF; DNA: TGTGCCAGCACCAGAATGGACATGTGGGCTCCCGATGAAAAACTGTTTTTT
V: TRBV7-9; J: TRBJ2-7; size: medium-sized; D: -; CDR3: CASSPRGTYEQYF; DNA: TGTGCCAGCAGCCCCAGAGGGACCTACGAGCAGTACTTC
V: TRBV28; J: TRBJ2-7; size: -; D: TRBD1; CDR3: CASSLSGQGARLEQYF; DNA: TGTGCCAGCAGCTTATCGGGACAGGGGGCACGGCTCGAGCAGTACTTC
V: TRBV7-2; J: TRBJ2-7; size: -; D: TRBD1; CDR3: CASSLGTGNYEQYF; DNA: TGTGCCAGCAGCTTAGGGACAGGGAATTACGAGCAGTACTTC
V: TRBV20-1; J: TRBJ2-7; size: medium-sized; D: TRBD2; CDR3: CSAPSGTAEQYF; DNA: TGCAGTGCTCCCAGCGGGACGGCCGAGCAGTACTTC
V: TRBV6-1; J: TRBJ2-2; size: -; D: -; CDR3: CASQRQWAGELFF; DNA: TGTGCCAGCCAGCGGCAGTGGGCCGGGGAGCTGTTTTTT
V: TRBV3-1; J: TRBJ2-5; size: many; D: -; CDR3: CASSQGPGGVETQYF; DNA: TGTGCCAGCAGCCAAGGACCAGGCGGGGTGGAGACCCAGTACTTC
V: TRBV6-5; J: TRBJ1-3; size: -; D: -; CDR3: CASKRGNTIYF; DNA: TGTGCCAGCAAGCGAGGAAACACCATATATTTT
V: TRBV7-2; J: TRBJ2-1; size: many; D: TRBD2; CDR3: CASSVGGGSSLNNEQFF; DNA: TGTGCCAGCAGCGTCGGCGGGGGGTCAAGCCTAAACAATGAGCAGTTCTTC
V: TRBV9; J: TRBJ1-6; size: -; D: TRBD1; CDR3: CASSVRGGDNSPLHF; DNA: TGTGCCAGCAGCGTTCGAGGGGGCGACAATTCACCCCTCCACTTT
V: TRBV20-1; J: TRBJ2-7; size: many; D: TRBD2; CDR3: CSARGPGLTYEQYF; DNA: TGCAGTGCTAGAGGGCCGGGACTAACCTACGAGCAGTACTTC
V: TRBV12-3/TRBV12-4; J: TRBJ1-4; size: many; D: -; CDR3: CASTLRWEATNEKLFF; DNA: TGTGCCAGCACCCTTAGGTGGGAGGCAACTAATGAAAAACTGTTTTTT
V: TRBV5-4; J: TRBJ2-7; size: many; D: TRBD1; CDR3: CASSWGQGDEQYF; DNA: TGTGCCAGCAGCTGGGGACAGGGAGACGAGCAGTACTTC
V: TRBV6-2/TRBV6-3; J: TRBJ2-2; size: few; D: TRBD1; CDR3: CASSKTGENTGELFF; DNA: TGTGCCAGCAGTAAAACAGGGGAAAACACCGGGGAGCTGTTTTTT
V: TRBV18; J: TRBJ2-5; size: many; D: TRBD2; CDR3: CASSRTSGGYQETQYF; DNA: TGTGCCAGCTCACGGACTAGCGGGGGGTACCAAGAGACCCAGTACTTC
V: TRBV2; J: TRBJ2-1; size: medium-sized; D: TRBD2; CDR3: CASSPSGLIYNEQFF; DNA: TGTGCCAGCAGCCCTAGCGGGCTCATATACAATGAGCAGTTCTTC
V: TRBV2; J: TRBJ2-7; size: few; D: -; CDR3: CASRTGSYEQYF; DNA: TGTGCCAGCAGGACGGGGAGTTACGAGCAGTACTTC
V: TRBV11-3; J: TRBJ2-5; size: many; D: -; CDR3: CASSRTVKETQYF; DNA: TGTGCCAGCAGCAGGACAGTAAAAGAGACCCAGTACTTC